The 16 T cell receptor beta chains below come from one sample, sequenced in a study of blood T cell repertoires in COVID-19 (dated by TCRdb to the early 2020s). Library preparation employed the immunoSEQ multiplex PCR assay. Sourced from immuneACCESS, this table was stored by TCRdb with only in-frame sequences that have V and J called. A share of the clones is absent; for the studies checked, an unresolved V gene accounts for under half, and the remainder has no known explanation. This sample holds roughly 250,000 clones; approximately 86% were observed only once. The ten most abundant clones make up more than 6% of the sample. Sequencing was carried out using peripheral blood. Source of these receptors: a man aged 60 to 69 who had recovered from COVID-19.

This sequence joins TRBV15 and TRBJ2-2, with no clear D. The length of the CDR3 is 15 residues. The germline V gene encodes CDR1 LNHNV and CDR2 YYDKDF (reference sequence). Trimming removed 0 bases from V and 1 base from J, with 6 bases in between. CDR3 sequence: CATSRETLNTGELFF. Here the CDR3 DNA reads TGTGCCACCAGCAGAGAGACTCTGAACACCGGGGAGCTGTTTTTT. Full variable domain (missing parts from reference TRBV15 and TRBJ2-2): DAMVIQNPRYQVTQFGKPVTLSCSQTLNHNVMYWYQQKSSQAPKLLFHYYDKDFNNEADTPDNFQSRRPNTSFCFLDIRSPGLGDTAMYLCATSRETLNTGELFFGEGSRLTVL.

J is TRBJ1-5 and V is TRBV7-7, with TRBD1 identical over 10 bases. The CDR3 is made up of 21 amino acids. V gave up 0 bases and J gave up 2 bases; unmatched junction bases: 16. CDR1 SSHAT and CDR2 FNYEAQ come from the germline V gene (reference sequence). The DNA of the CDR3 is TGTGCCAGCAGCTTAGCGTCATCCCGGGACAGGGGTATAGTGGGCAATCAGCCCCAGCATTTT. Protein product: CASSLASSRDRGIVGNQPQHF.

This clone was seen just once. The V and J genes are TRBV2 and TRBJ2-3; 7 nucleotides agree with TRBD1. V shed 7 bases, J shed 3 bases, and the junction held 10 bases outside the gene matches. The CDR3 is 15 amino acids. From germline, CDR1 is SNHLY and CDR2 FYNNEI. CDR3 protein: CASKSRAGGTDTQYF. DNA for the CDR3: TGTGCCAGCAAGTCTCGGGCAGGGGGTACAGATACGCAGTATTTT.

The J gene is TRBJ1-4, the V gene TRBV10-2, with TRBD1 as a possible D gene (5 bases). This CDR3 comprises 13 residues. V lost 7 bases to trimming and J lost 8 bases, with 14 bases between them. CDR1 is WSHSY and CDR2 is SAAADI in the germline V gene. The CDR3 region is CASTGRGGEKLFF. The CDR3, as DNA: TGCGCCAGCACCGGGAGGGGAGGGGAAAAACTGTTTTTT.

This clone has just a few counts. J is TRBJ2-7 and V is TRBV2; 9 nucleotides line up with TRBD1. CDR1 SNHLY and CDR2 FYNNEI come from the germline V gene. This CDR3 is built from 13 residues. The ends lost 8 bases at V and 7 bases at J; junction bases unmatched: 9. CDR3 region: CASSGTGTGEQYF. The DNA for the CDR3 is TGTGCCAGCTCCGGGACAGGGACAGGTGAGCAGTACTTC.

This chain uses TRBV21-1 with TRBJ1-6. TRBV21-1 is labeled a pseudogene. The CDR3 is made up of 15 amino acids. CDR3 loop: CASKSRRGSNSPLHF. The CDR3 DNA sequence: TGTGCCAGCAAATCCCGGAGGGGTAGTAATTCACCCCTCCACTTT.

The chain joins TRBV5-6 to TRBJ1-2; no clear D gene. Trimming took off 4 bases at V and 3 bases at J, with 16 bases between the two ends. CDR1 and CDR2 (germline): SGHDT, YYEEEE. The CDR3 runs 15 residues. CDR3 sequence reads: CASSHQSWHHYGYTF. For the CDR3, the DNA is TGTGCCAGCAGCCATCAAAGTTGGCACCACTATGGCTACACCTTC. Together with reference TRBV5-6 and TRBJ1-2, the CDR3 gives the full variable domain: DAGVTQSPTHLIKTRGQQVTLRCSPKSGHDTVSWYQQALGQGPQFIFQYYEEEERQRGNFPDRFSGHQFPNYSSELNVNALLLGDSALYLCASSHQSWHHYGYTFGSGTRLTVV.

The CDR3 nucleotides read TGTGCCAGCAGTCACCCCCAGGGCTACGAGCAGTACGTC. It encodes CASSHPQGYEQYV. The chain has TRBV7-9 and TRBJ2-7; tentatively, D is TRBD1 (5 bases). The CDR3 totals 13 residues. CDR1 is SEHNR, CDR2 FQNEAQ, per germline (reference sequence). Trimming stripped 6 bases from V and 3 bases from J, with 12 bases between.

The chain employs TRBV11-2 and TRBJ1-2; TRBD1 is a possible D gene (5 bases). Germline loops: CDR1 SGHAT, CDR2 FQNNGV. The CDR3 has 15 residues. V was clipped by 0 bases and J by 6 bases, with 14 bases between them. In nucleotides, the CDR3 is TGTGCCAGCAGCTTAGATCGGGGGGGATACAATGGCTACACCTTC. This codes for CASSLDRGGYNGYTF.

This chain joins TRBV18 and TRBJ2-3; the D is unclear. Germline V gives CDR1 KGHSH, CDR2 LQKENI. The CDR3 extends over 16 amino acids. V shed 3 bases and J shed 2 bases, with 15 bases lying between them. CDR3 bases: TGTGCCAGCTCACCGCCCGCTAGTCATTCCACAGATACGCAGTATTTT. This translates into CASSPPASHSTDTQYF.

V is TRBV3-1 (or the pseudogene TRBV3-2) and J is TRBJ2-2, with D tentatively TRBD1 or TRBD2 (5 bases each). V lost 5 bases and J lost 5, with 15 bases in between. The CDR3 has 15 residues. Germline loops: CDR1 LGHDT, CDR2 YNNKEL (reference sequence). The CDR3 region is CASSKGEIGTGELFF. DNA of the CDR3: TGTGCCAGCAGCAAAGGGGAGATTGGGACCGGGGAGCTGTTTTTT.

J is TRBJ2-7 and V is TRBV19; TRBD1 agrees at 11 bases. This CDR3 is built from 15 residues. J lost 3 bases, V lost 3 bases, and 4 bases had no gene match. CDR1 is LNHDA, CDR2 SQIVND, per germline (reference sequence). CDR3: CASSIRTGGLYEQYF. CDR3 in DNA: TGTGCCAGTAGTATCCGGACAGGGGGCCTCTACGAGCAGTACTTC.

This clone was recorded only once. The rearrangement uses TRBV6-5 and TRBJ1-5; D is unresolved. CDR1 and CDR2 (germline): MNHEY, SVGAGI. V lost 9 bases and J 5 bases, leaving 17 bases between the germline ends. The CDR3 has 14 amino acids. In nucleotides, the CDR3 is TGTGCCAGTTTGGGCCCTCCCCACGATCAGCCCCAGCATTTT. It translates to CASLGPPHDQPQHF.

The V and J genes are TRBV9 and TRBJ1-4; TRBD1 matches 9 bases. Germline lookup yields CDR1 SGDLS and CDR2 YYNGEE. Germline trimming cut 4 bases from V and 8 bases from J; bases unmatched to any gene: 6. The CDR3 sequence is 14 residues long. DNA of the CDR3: TGTGCCAGCAGCCAGGGACAGGGTAGCGAAAAACTGTTTTTT. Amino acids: CASSQGQGSEKLFF.

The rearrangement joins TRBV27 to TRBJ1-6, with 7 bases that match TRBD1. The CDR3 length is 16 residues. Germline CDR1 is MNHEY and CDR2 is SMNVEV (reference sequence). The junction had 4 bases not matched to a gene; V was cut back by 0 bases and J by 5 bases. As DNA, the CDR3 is TGTGCCAGCAGTTTATCGGGACAGATTAATAATTCACCCCTCCACTTT. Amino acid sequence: CASSLSGQINNSPLHF.

The CDR3 protein is CASRPGTTTDTQYF. The CDR3 nucleotides are TGTGCCAGCAGACCCGGGACAACTACAGATACGCAGTATTTT. The chain combines TRBV6-5 with TRBJ2-3; D might be TRBD1 (6 bases). CDR1 MNHEY and CDR2 SVGAGI come from the germline V gene. The V end lost 6 bases, the J end lost 3 bases, and 13 bases lay between the germline ends. The CDR3 spans 14 residues.